This T cell receptor beta chain derives from a study of Tregs in tolerant kidney transplant recipients. Study-wide results and limits: Activated donor B cell expansion appeared to reveal the most relevant donor-specific TCRbeta repertoire. This study did not directly address biological reproducibility.

As concerns this clone: No antigen is known for it.

Deletions cut 6 bases from V and 10 bases from J, with 18 bases between. Germline values: CDR1 SNHLY, CDR2 FYNNEI. The CDR3 sequence is 14 residues long. Unstimulated regulatory T cells (CD4+CD25+CD127-), CD4+CD25- non-regulatory cells, CD4 and CD8 cells were FACS-sorted from thawed PBMCs. Before regulatory T cell sorting, thawed PBMCs rested overnight at 37°C in 200 to 250 IU/ml IL-2. The assay was immunoSEQ multiplex PCR, and TCRdb's table has in-frame clones only and misses some. The sample consists of 35,000 to 55,000 clones, 91% of them appearing once. The sequenced sample consisted of Tregs from blood. The TCR originated in a human donor in good health. The V and J genes are TRBV2 and TRBJ1-4; D may be TRBD1 (5 bases). The CDR3 loop is CASSGGAIGAKLFF. Written as DNA, the CDR3 is TGTGCCAGCAGCGGGGGAGCGATTGGGGCAAAACTGTTTTTT.